This TCR beta chain was found in a study of response to subunit inactivated influenza vaccine. This clonotype was counted many times. Its antigen is not identified. Study-level findings and limits: Seasonal influenza vaccination, on each occasion, was suggested by the authors to recruit few new T cells.

The germline V gene encodes CDR1 SGHDT and CDR2 YYEEEE. The CDR3 contains 12 residues. Trimming took 4 bases from V and 9 from J, leaving 11 bases between them. TCRdb itself ran the RT-PCR reads through MiXCR, one entry per CDR3 protein. Of 550,000 to 650,000 distinct CDR3 sequences in the sample, roughly 12% were seen once. This specimen consisted of PBMCs from blood, obtained on the day of vaccination. The chain has TRBV5-6 and TRBJ2-1; no clear D gene. The receptor was isolated from a man aged 50-59 years who received an inactivated influenza vaccine. DNA for the CDR3: TGTGCCAGCAGCCTCACCACGGGTGAGCAGTTCTTC. Translation: CASSLTTGEQFF.